The source of this T cell receptor beta chain is a study of CD8+CD57+ T cells in acquired aplastic anemia. About the research overall: The mean DNA yield obtained from sorted CD4+ and CD8+ cells came to 3.2 ug. Study conclusions and caveats: Shared by patients and controls, nearly 30 CD8+ CDR3s were abundant in patients. CD8+ Simpson's diversity showed no significant patient-control difference.

About this clonotype: No antigen is known for it.

An expansion of CD8+CD57+ cells by flow cytometry had been shown in patients chosen for sequencing. The patients all had a severe acquired aplastic anemia diagnosis. Investigators profiled TCR beta VDJ and CDR3 from genomic DNA template. A single record per CDR3 protein comes from TCRdb applying MiXCR to the reads. Of around 200,000 distinct CDR3 sequences listed, more than 45% are singletons. Germline trimming cut 3 bases from V and 8 bases from J; bases unmatched to any gene: 10. Germline CDR1 and CDR2: MGHDK and SYGVNS. This CDR3 is 16 amino acids long. The specimen sequenced was sorted CD4+, CD8+, or CD8+CD57+ T cells (not recorded which) from PBMCs. The V and J genes are TRBV25-1 and TRBJ1-6; 7 nucleotides match TRBD1. This receptor was taken from a human donor with aplastic anemia. CDR3 DNA: TGTGCCAGCAGTGACCCGACCCAGGGGGGGTATTCACCCCTCCACTTT. Amino acids: CASSDPTQGGYSPLHF.